The next 8 T cell receptor beta chains were all read from a single sample in a study of blood T cell repertoires in COVID-19. Sequencing used immunoSEQ multiplex PCR; TCRdb keeps in-frame clones, though not all of them. Counted here are about 78,000 clones, 77% occurring once; the ten biggest clones make up 7.5% to 10%. Source material: peripheral blood. These receptors all come from a human donor in a cohort sampled during active COVID-19.

J is TRBJ1-2 and V is TRBV3-1 (or the pseudogene TRBV3-2), with 9 bases that match TRBD1. In germline, CDR1 is LGHDT, CDR2 YNNKEL (reference sequence). The CDR3 is made up of 13 amino acids. The V gene end was trimmed by 4 bases and the J gene end by 6 bases; junction bases not matched to a gene: 3. CDR3 DNA sequence: TGTGCCAGCAGCCCGGGACAGGGTCATGGCTACACCTTC. It translates to CASSPGQGHGYTF.

This clone occurred a few times. Different DNA sequences within this sample yield the same CDR3. The rearrangement links TRBV5-1 to TRBJ2-1; 12 bases are a match to TRBD2. There are 16 residues in the CDR3. CDR1 is SGHRS and CDR2 is YFSETQ in the germline V gene. Unmatched junction bases numbered 3, after V lost 1 base and J lost 4 bases. CDR3 coding DNA: TGCGCCAGCAGCTTGAACCTAGCGGGGGGGTACAATGAGCAGTTCTTC. It is translated as CASSLNLAGGYNEQFF.

The V gene is TRBV4-2, the J gene TRBJ1-1; D perhaps matches TRBD1 (5 bases). Germline loops: CDR1 LGHNA, CDR2 YNFKEQ. The V end was cut by 0 bases, the J end by 4 bases, with 9 bases between. The CDR3 consists of 14 residues. The CDR3 reads CASSQDAGRTEAFF. Here the CDR3 DNA reads TGTGCCAGCAGCCAAGACGCAGGGCGCACTGAAGCTTTCTTT.

This clone was observed a handful of times. DNA of the CDR3: TGTGCCAGCTCAGCCCGGGTCATCACCACCTACGAGCAGTACTTC. Translation: CASSARVITTYEQYF. The genes are TRBV18 and TRBJ2-7; D remains ambiguous. The CDR3 spans 15 residues. The V gene's germline CDR1 is KGHSH and CDR2 LQKENI. V was cut by 5 bases and J by 2 bases, with 16 bases left in between.

The chain employs TRBV3-1 (or the pseudogene TRBV3-2) and TRBJ2-1; weak D call: TRBD2 (7 bases). The CDR3 covers 16 residues. CDR1 LGHDT and CDR2 YNNKEL come from the germline V gene (reference sequence). Trimming shortened V by 2 bases and J by 3 bases, and 14 bases separated the two germline ends. The CDR3 region has the DNA TGTGCCAGCAGCCAAATATGGGGGGGCAACTACAATGAGCAGTTCTTC. Residues: CASSQIWGGNYNEQFF.

The chain carries TRBV6-5 and TRBJ2-7; 7 bases are shared with TRBD1. Germline CDR1 and CDR2: MNHEY and SVGAGI. J lost 2 bases, V lost 5 bases, and 9 bases had no gene match. The CDR3 contains 15 residues. The CDR3 region is CASSREGRGTYEQYF. The CDR3 DNA reads as TGTGCCAGCAGTCGAGAAGGCAGGGGGACCTACGAGCAGTACTTC.

The chain employs TRBV5-5 and TRBJ1-2; D is unclear. The CDR3 is 17 amino acids. The germline CDR1 and CDR2 sequences are SGHKS and YYEKEE (reference sequence). The V end lost 1 base, the J end lost 6 bases, and 22 bases lay between the germline ends. The CDR3 loop is CASSLPPTGFRLNGYTF. For the CDR3, the DNA is TGTGCCAGCAGCTTGCCTCCTACCGGGTTTCGGCTAAATGGCTACACCTTC. The full variable domain, completed using reference TRBV5-5 and TRBJ1-2, is DAGVTQSPTHLIKTRGQQVTLRCSPISGHKSVSWYQQVLGQGPQFIFQYYEKEERGRGNFPDRFSARQFPNYSSELNVNALLLGDSALYLCASSLPPTGFRLNGYTFGSGTRLTVV.

The chain links TRBV9 to TRBJ2-5, with D possibly TRBD1 on 6 matching bases. This CDR3 region has 14 residues. Germline loops: CDR1 SGDLS, CDR2 YYNGEE. V was pared by 2 bases and J by 5 bases, with 13 bases between. CDR3 nucleotide sequence: TGTGCCAGCAGCGTCCTAGGGGGTCGGGAGACCCAGTACTTC. Its protein product is CASSVLGGRETQYF.